The 20 T cell receptor beta chains in this list originate from one sample, sequenced in a study of shared clonotypes between healthy human individuals. Only in-frame clones appear in the TCRdb table, and some are missing; sequencing was by immunoSEQ multiplex PCR. The table lists approximately 97,000 clones, around two thirds of them singletons. The sample consisted of memory CD8+ T cells sorted from blood. Subset specified: CD45RO+ cells pooled with CCR7-negative TemRA cells. These receptor sequences come from a man aged 25 to 40 in good health.

This chain connects TRBV5-1 to TRBJ2-5, with D hard to call. V was trimmed by 1 base and J by 2 bases, leaving 12 bases between them. This CDR3 region has 15 residues. Germline values: CDR1 SGHRS, CDR2 YFSETQ. CDR3 in DNA: TGCGCCAGCAGCTTGAGGGCGACGGCGCAAGAGACCCAGTACTTC. Translating it yields CASSLRATAQETQYF.

This chain links TRBV6-5 with TRBJ2-6; D is unclear. This CDR3 is 14 amino acids long. CDR1 is MNHEY, CDR2 SVGAGI, per germline. Trimming took off 5 bases at V and 3 bases at J, with 8 bases between the two ends. CDR3 coding DNA: TGTGCCAGCAGTGAACCCCTTGGGGCCAACGTCCTGACTTTC. Protein: CASSEPLGANVLTF.

This sequence joins TRBV5-1 and TRBJ2-7, with 9 bases identical to TRBD1. This CDR3 spans 15 amino acids. V was clipped by 0 bases and J by 3 bases; unmatched bases: 4. Germline V gene lookup returns CDR1 SGHRS and CDR2 YFSETQ. CDR3 sequence reads: CASSLGWTGDYEQYF. The CDR3 nucleotides are TGCGCCAGCAGCTTGGGATGGACAGGGGACTACGAGCAGTACTTC.

V usage is TRBV10-3 and J usage is TRBJ2-5; D not certain. V was cut by 3 bases and J by 5 bases, with 13 bases left in between. Germline V CDR1 and CDR2: ENHRY, SYGVKD. CDR3 length equals 14 residues. The CDR3 protein is CAISDSQVGETQYF. The CDR3 nucleotides read TGTGCCATCAGTGACTCCCAGGTTGGGGAGACCCAGTACTTC.

CDR3: CASSYSGESVNEQFF. Here the CDR3 DNA reads TGTGCCAGCAGTTACTCGGGGGAGTCTGTCAATGAGCAGTTCTTC. This chain links TRBV6-5 with TRBJ2-1; D is tentatively TRBD1 or TRBD2 (5 bases each). The V gene lost 0 bases and the J gene lost 6 bases, with 12 bases spanning the gap. Per the germline V gene, CDR1 is MNHEY and CDR2 is SVGAGI. This CDR3 contains 15 residues.

The genes are TRBV2 and TRBJ2-5, with TRBD1 matching 11 bases. CDR1 and CDR2 from the germline V gene are SNHLY and FYNNEI. V gave up 8 bases and J gave up 3 bases; unmatched junction bases: 5. This CDR3 contains 14 residues. The CDR3 DNA follows: TGTGCCAGCGGACGGGACAGGGGGGAAGAGACCCAGTACTTC. It specifies CASGRDRGEETQYF.

This sequence joins TRBV7-9 and TRBJ2-5, with D possibly being TRBD1 (5 bases). Germline loops: CDR1 SEHNR, CDR2 FQNEAQ (reference sequence). Trimming shortened V by 5 bases and J by 4 bases, and 11 bases separated the two germline ends. The CDR3 runs 13 residues. CDR3 sequence (DNA): TGTGCCAGCAGCCCGTGGCAGGGAGAGACCCAGTACTTC. It encodes CASSPWQGETQYF.

The chain carries TRBV7-8 and TRBJ2-3, with D unclear. CDR3 size: 12 residues. The V gene's germline CDR1 is SGHVS and CDR2 FQNEAQ. V lost 1 base, J lost 5 bases, and 4 bases lay in between. CDR3 nucleotide sequence: TGTGCCAGCAGCTTAGGATTAGATACGCAGTATTTT. It is translated as CASSLGLDTQYF.

The chain links TRBV9 to TRBJ2-1, with D possibly TRBD2 on 7 matching bases. Trimming pared 3 bases from V and 1 base from J, leaving 14 bases between. The CDR3 runs 16 residues. Germline V gene data show CDR1 as SGDLS and CDR2 as YYNGEE. The CDR3 coding sequence is TGTGCCAGCAGCGAAGGGGGGGCGAAGTCCTACAATGAGCAGTTCTTC. Amino acids: CASSEGGAKSYNEQFF.

This chain links TRBV21-1 with TRBJ1-2. TRBV21-1 has pseudogene status. The CDR3 covers 15 residues. CDR3 sequence: CASGSRRDKNYGYTF. CDR3 in DNA: TGTGCCAGCGGATCAAGGAGGGATAAAAACTATGGCTACACCTTC.

The V and J genes are TRBV9 and TRBJ2-5, with D perhaps TRBD1 or TRBD2 (5 bases each). The ends were cut back, 5 bases at V and 1 base at J, with 15 bases in the middle. Per germline, CDR1 SGDLS and CDR2 YYNGEE. The CDR3 loop spans 15 amino acids. In DNA form, the CDR3 reads TGTGCCAGCAGTCCTATTGGGACCCCCCAAGAGACCCAGTACTTC. Amino acids: CASSPIGTPQETQYF.

This rearrangement joins TRBV28 to TRBJ2-3, with 10 bases fitting TRBD1. The germline gives CDR1 MDHEN, CDR2 SYDVKM. The CDR3 has 16 amino acids. V gave up 5 bases and J gave up 5 bases; unmatched junction bases: 10. CDR3 DNA: TGTGCCAGCAGTCCCTCCGGGACAGGGGACGTAGATACGCAGTATTTT. This gives the protein CASSPSGTGDVDTQYF.

The chain employs TRBV27 and TRBJ2-3, with 8 bases that match TRBD2. The germline CDR1 and CDR2 sequences are MNHEY and SMNVEV (reference sequence). CDR3 length: 15 amino acids. The V gene end was trimmed by 4 bases and the J gene end by 4 bases; junction bases not matched to a gene: 7. The CDR3 coding sequence is TGTGCCAGCAGTTACAGCGGGAGAAAACCAGATACGCAGTATTTT. As protein: CASSYSGRKPDTQYF.

The V gene is TRBV6-6, the J gene TRBJ2-5, with D possibly TRBD2 on 7 matching bases. There are 14 residues in the CDR3. The V end lost 7 bases, the J end lost 4 bases, and 16 bases lay between the germline ends. Germline V gene lookup returns CDR1 MNHNY and CDR2 SVGAGI (reference sequence). Here the CDR3 DNA reads TGTGCCAGCACCCGGGGGGCCAACACAGAGACCCAGTACTTC. Translating it yields CASTRGANTETQYF.

The rearrangement joins TRBV6-5 to TRBJ2-1; TRBD1 agrees at 10 bases. This CDR3 is 15 amino acids long. Germline trimming cut 2 bases from V and 9 bases from J; bases unmatched to any gene: 7. Germline CDR1 reads MNHEY; CDR2 reads SVGAGI. CDR3 loop: CASSYEGQGKGEQFF. CDR3 DNA sequence: TGTGCCAGCAGTTACGAGGGACAGGGGAAGGGTGAGCAGTTCTTC.

V gene TRBV25-1 combines with J gene TRBJ1-4; no clear D. CDR1 and CDR2 (germline): MGHDK, SYGVNS. Trimming took off 6 bases at V and 0 bases at J, with 8 bases between the two ends. This CDR3 is 14 amino acids long. The CDR3 loop reads CASSPTTTNEKLFF. The CDR3 DNA follows: TGTGCCAGCAGCCCGACAACAACTAATGAAAAACTGTTTTTT.

In DNA, the CDR3 is TGCGCCAGCAGTGAGTGGGGGGCCGAGCAGTACTTC. This encodes CASSEWGAEQYF. The gene calls are TRBV10-1 and TRBJ2-7, with D perhaps given as TRBD1 or TRBD2 (6 bases each). The V gene's germline CDR1 is WNHNN and CDR2 SYGVQD (reference sequence). The CDR3 length is 12 residues. The V and J ends lost 1 base and 6 bases respectively, with 7 bases between them.

This chain connects TRBV7-2 to TRBJ2-7; D uncertain. CDR1 is SGHTA, CDR2 FQGNSA, per germline. The CDR3 length is 12 residues. V was cut by 5 bases and J by 6 bases, with 11 bases left in between. DNA for the CDR3: TGTGCCAGCAGCCCCACTGGCGGCGAGCAGTACTTC. Translated, it gives CASSPTGGEQYF.

This clone came up once. A far larger clone is a single base away, which makes a read error likely. V and J are TRBV6-4 and TRBJ2-7; 11 bases match TRBD2. Germline V gene sequence: CDR1 MRHNA, CDR2 SNTAGT. V gave up 0 bases and J gave up 2 bases; unmatched junction bases: 3. The CDR3 length is 16 residues. The CDR3 DNA reads TGTGCCAGCAGTGACTCGATTAGCGGGAGGGCCTACGAGCAGTACTTC. It translates to CASSDSISGRAYEQYF.

This clone was counted between two and nine times. In DNA form, the CDR3 reads TGTGCCAGCAGTTTATCTCCCCCACTAGCGGGAGGAAGCATTGAGCAGTTCTTC. Its protein is CASSLSPPLAGGSIEQFF. The V call is TRBV27, the J call TRBJ2-1; 12 nucleotides match TRBD2. From germline, CDR1 is MNHEY and CDR2 SMNVEV (reference sequence). The CDR3 runs 18 residues. The J segment lost 9 bases and the V segment lost 0 bases, leaving 12 bases of the junction unmatched.